The T cell receptor beta chain described here comes from a study of post-analysis software for immune sequencing data. Across the study: Recorded disease courses covered relapsing-remitting, secondary progressive and progressive-relapsing multiple sclerosis. Some patients had no subtype annotation.

Germline lookup yields CDR1 MNHEY and CDR2 SVGAGI. There are 14 residues in the CDR3. Points on this clonotype: No antigen is known for it.

Libraries were made from TCR beta cDNA, and they carried unique molecular identifiers. The T cell input of about 0.95 to 11 million gave about 500,000 cDNA molecules. Via MiXCR, TCRdb re-called the PCR reads, giving one row per CDR3 protein. The sample yields a few hundred thousand distinct CDR3 sequences, around 34% seen once. Notes on the study in general: Same-batch preparations were strongly co-clustered by F measure. Compared against controls, patients with multiple sclerosis displayed significantly lower normalized Chao1 diversity. There were five TRBV segments more frequent in patients than controls, and TRBV5-6, TRBV5-1 and TRBV20-1 were among them.

The TCR sequence derives from a girl under 18 with multiple sclerosis. The gene calls are TRBV6-5 and TRBJ2-4, with D possibly matching TRBD1 (6 bases). Gene TRBJ2-7 matches the end of the DNA better, so the J call may be wrong. The sequenced sample was blood. CDR3 coding DNA: TGTGCCAGCACCTACTCAGGGGCAGGCTACGAGCAGTACTTC. Encoded protein: CASTYSGAGYEQYF.